These 32 T cell receptor beta chains were all obtained from the same sample, sequenced in a study of shared clonotypes between healthy human individuals (dated by TCRdb to the early 2020s). Library generation was performed with the immunoSEQ multiplex PCR assay. The clones in this table, taken by TCRdb from immuneACCESS, are in-frame only. Not every clone is retained; where verified, under half of the shortfall comes from an unresolved V gene, and the cause of the rest is unknown. Counted in this sample were 2 million to 2.5 million clones; approximately 94% of them appeared once. The top ten constitute 0.36% of the sample. The specimen sequenced was naive CD4+ T cells from PBMCs. The label giving this sample's cell subset or site can be read as: CD45RA+ positively selected. These receptors came from a man aged 18 to 30 in good health. Some clones in this sample may be carry-over from other donors' samples.

The rearrangement uses TRBV5-6 and TRBJ2-7, with unresolved D. The CDR3 runs 14 residues. The germline CDR1 and CDR2 sequences are SGHDT and YYEEEE. V lost 4 bases and J lost 1, with 12 bases in between. CDR3 amino acids: CASSVASLSYEQYF. CDR3 in DNA: TGTGCCAGCAGCGTTGCATCCCTATCCTACGAGCAGTACTTC.

The chain has TRBV5-4 and TRBJ2-3, with 8 bases matching TRBD1. The germline gives CDR1 SGHNT, CDR2 YYREEE (reference sequence). Trimming cost V 4 bases and J 4 bases; bases outside gene matches: 5. The CDR3 is made up of 14 amino acids. This CDR3 is CASSPGQGPDTQYF. The CDR3 nucleotides read TGTGCCAGCAGCCCCGGACAGGGCCCAGATACGCAGTATTTT.

The CDR3 sequence: CASSSGDRIGGNTIYF. In DNA form, the CDR3 reads TGCGCCAGCAGCTCTGGAGACAGGATAGGAGGAAACACCATATATTTT. V usage is TRBV5-1 and J usage is TRBJ1-3; D is possibly TRBD1 (6 bases). The germline V and J ends were trimmed by 3 bases and 4 bases, with 17 bases remaining between them. The CDR3 runs 16 residues. Per the germline V gene, CDR1 is SGHRS and CDR2 is YFSETQ.

With regard to this clone: This sample also contains other DNA sequences that code for the same CDR3. J is TRBJ2-5 and V is TRBV19; D perhaps matches TRBD2 (6 bases). The germline CDR1 and CDR2 sequences are LNHDA and SQIVND (reference sequence). The length of the CDR3 is 13 residues. The V and J ends lost 3 bases and 3 bases respectively, with 8 bases between them. The DNA for the CDR3 is TGTGCCAGTAGTATCCAGCGGGAAGAGACCCAGTACTTC. It translates to CASSIQREETQYF.

The chain links TRBV2 to TRBJ1-6; a possible D gene is TRBD1 (5 bases). Trimming shortened V by 6 bases and J by 8 bases, and 20 bases separated the two germline ends. From germline, CDR1 is SNHLY and CDR2 FYNNEI. The CDR3 runs to 16 residues. The CDR3 loop reads CASSRLYPGPYSPLHF. The DNA for the CDR3 is TGTGCCAGCAGCCGTCTTTATCCAGGGCCTTATTCACCCCTCCACTTT.

The V and J genes are TRBV11-3 and TRBJ2-1; 14 bases align to TRBD2. Trimming removed 5 bases from V and 6 bases from J; junction bases left unmatched: 3. CDR3 length equals 15 residues. Per the germline V gene, CDR1 is SGHNT and CDR2 is YENEEA. CDR3: CASSPGTSGGNEQFF. In DNA form, the CDR3 reads TGTGCCAGCAGCCCAGGGACTAGCGGGGGCAATGAGCAGTTCTTC.

In regard to this clone: The same CDR3 can be traced to other DNA sequences in this sample. The chain joins TRBV5-1 to TRBJ2-5; 12 bases align to TRBD2. Germline CDR1 is SGHRS and CDR2 is YFSETQ. The V gene end was trimmed by 3 bases and the J gene end by 5 bases; junction bases not matched to a gene: 5. The CDR3 extends over 15 amino acids. The CDR3 loop reads CASSSLAGGPETQYF. In nucleotides, the CDR3 is TGCGCCAGCAGCTCTCTAGCGGGAGGGCCGGAGACCCAGTACTTC.

This sequence joins TRBV7-2 and TRBJ2-7; D might be TRBD1 (5 bases). The V gene's germline CDR1 is SGHTA and CDR2 FQGNSA. V gave up 5 bases and J gave up 2 bases, with 16 bases separating them. This CDR3 comprises 15 residues. The CDR3 reads CASSPGPFRAYEQYF. CDR3 DNA: TGTGCCAGCAGCCCAGGGCCCTTTAGAGCCTACGAGCAGTACTTC. Full variable domain (outside the CDR3, taken from reference TRBV7-2 and TRBJ2-7): GAGVSQSPSNKVTEKGKDVELRCDPISGHTALYWYRQSLGQGLEFLIYFQGNSAPDKSGLPSDRFSAERTGGSVSTLTIQRTQQEDSAVYLCASSPGPFRAYEQYFGPGTRLTVT.

This chain links TRBV6-1 with TRBJ2-6; D is unclear. CDR3 length equals 15 residues. CDR1 is MNHNS and CDR2 is SASEGT in the germline V gene. Trimming pared 8 bases from V and 0 bases from J, leaving 11 bases between. CDR3 nucleotide sequence: TGTGCCAGCGCGGAAAGACGCTCTGGGGCCAACGTCCTGACTTTC. Amino acid sequence: CASAERRSGANVLTF.

The CDR3 bases are TGTGCCAGCGGGACAGGGGGTCGTAATACTGAAGCTTTCTTT. It codes for CASGTGGRNTEAFF. The chain carries TRBV28 and TRBJ1-1; TRBD1 agrees at 11 bases. The CDR3 extends over 14 amino acids. V trimming: 8 bases; J trimming: 5 bases; junction bases outside the gene matches: 7. Germline CDR1 MDHEN, CDR2 SYDVKM.

The chain uses TRBV4-3 and TRBJ1-4, with D perhaps TRBD1 (6 bases). Trimming cost V 0 bases and J 0 bases, with 8 bases left between them. Per the germline V gene, CDR1 is LGHNA and CDR2 is YSLEER. There are 16 residues in the CDR3. CDR3 bases: TGCGCCAGCAGCCAAGAAGGGGGTGCAACTAATGAAAAACTGTTTTTT. Its translation is CASSQEGGATNEKLFF.

The V call is TRBV12-5, the J call TRBJ2-5; D may be TRBD1 (6 bases). V lost 3 bases to trimming and J lost 2 bases, with 7 bases between them. CDR3 size: 13 residues. The germline gives CDR1 LGHNT, CDR2 FRNRAP. The DNA of the CDR3 is TGTGCTAGTGGTTTAGGACAGCAAGAGACCCAGTACTTC. Amino acids: CASGLGQQETQYF.

This sequence joins TRBV6-1 and TRBJ1-5; TRBD1 matches 9 bases. Germline CDR1 is MNHNS and CDR2 is SASEGT. The J segment lost 7 bases and the V segment lost 4 bases, leaving 5 bases of the junction unmatched. The CDR3 contains 14 residues. In DNA, the CDR3 is TGTGCCAGCAGTGGCGGGACAGGGAACCAGCCCCAGCATTTT. Translated: CASSGGTGNQPQHF.

Of note for this clone: The identical CDR3 is also encoded by other nucleotide sequences in the sample. J is TRBJ1-2 and V is TRBV9; D gene ambiguous. This CDR3 spans 12 amino acids. CDR1 is SGDLS, CDR2 YYNGEE, per germline. The V and J ends lost 0 bases and 7 bases respectively, with 7 bases between them. The CDR3 DNA sequence: TGTGCCAGCAGCGTAGGTGTTGGTGGCTACACCTTC. It codes for CASSVGVGGYTF.

This sequence joins TRBV28 and TRBJ1-5, with D perhaps matching TRBD1 (5 bases). Germline CDR1 reads MDHEN; CDR2 reads SYDVKM. The length of the CDR3 is 13 residues. Trimming took 10 bases from V and 2 from J, leaving 12 bases between them. The CDR3 bases are TGTGCCACGGTAGCGGGGGGCAATCAGCCCCAGCATTTT. Protein: CATVAGGNQPQHF.

The rearrangement joins TRBV5-5 to TRBJ2-7; D possibly corresponds to TRBD2 (5 bases). Per germline, CDR1 SGHKS and CDR2 YYEKEE (reference sequence). The CDR3 has 14 amino acids. V was cut by 4 bases and J by 0 bases, with 11 bases left in between. The CDR3, as DNA: TGTGCCAGCAGCCGAGGGTGGGACTCCTACGAGCAGTACTTC. This translates into CASSRGWDSYEQYF. The whole variable domain, remainder taken from reference TRBV5-5 and TRBJ2-7, is DAGVTQSPTHLIKTRGQQVTLRCSPISGHKSVSWYQQVLGQGPQFIFQYYEKEERGRGNFPDRFSARQFPNYSSELNVNALLLGDSALYLCASSRGWDSYEQYFGPGTRLTVT.

The chain carries TRBV2 and TRBJ2-2; 9 bases match TRBD1. With V trimmed by 6 bases and J by 3 bases, 2 bases remained unmatched. The V gene's germline CDR1 is SNHLY and CDR2 FYNNEI. The CDR3 runs to 14 residues. CDR3 in amino acids: CASSGDRDTGELFF. The CDR3 nucleotides are TGTGCCAGCAGCGGGGACAGGGACACCGGGGAGCTGTTTTTT.

The chain employs TRBV29-1 and TRBJ1-5, with 7 bases lining up with TRBD1. Germline CDR1 and CDR2: SQVTM and ANQGSEA. The CDR3 sequence is 13 residues long. J lost 2 bases, V lost 6 bases, and 4 bases had no gene match. Here the CDR3 reads CSVQQGRNQPQHF. CDR3 nucleotide sequence: TGCAGCGTCCAACAGGGGCGCAATCAGCCCCAGCATTTT.

The gene calls are TRBV20-1 and TRBJ2-1; D is undetermined. Deletions cut 5 bases from V and 7 bases from J, with 9 bases between. The CDR3 contains 11 residues. Germline V CDR1 and CDR2: DFQATT, SNEGSKA (reference sequence). CDR3 sequence (DNA): TGCAGTGCTGTACATGTGAATGAGCAGTTCTTC. Translated: CSAVHVNEQFF.

The J gene is TRBJ2-1, the V gene TRBV6-1; a possible D gene is TRBD2 (7 bases). The CDR3 contains 15 residues. Germline V gene data show CDR1 as MNHNS and CDR2 as SASEGT. V gave up 4 bases and J gave up 2 bases, with 12 bases separating them. CDR3 loop: CASSVGGGAYNEQFF. CDR3 DNA sequence: TGTGCCAGCAGTGTAGGGGGAGGGGCCTACAATGAGCAGTTCTTC.

J is TRBJ1-2 and V is TRBV5-8; a possible D gene is TRBD1 (6 bases). With 4 bases removed from V and 4 bases from J, the gap between germline ends came to 11 bases. The CDR3 is 13 amino acids. Looked up from germline, CDR1 is SGHTS and CDR2 is YDEGEE. CDR3 nucleotide sequence: TGTGCCAGCAGCGCCGGGACAACCTATGGCTACACCTTC. Its protein is CASSAGTTYGYTF. Full variable domain (rest looked up from reference TRBV5-8 and TRBJ1-2): EAGVTQSPTHLIKTRGQQATLRCSPISGHTSVYWYQQALGLGLQFLLWYDEGEERNRGNFPPRFSGRQFPNYSSELNVNALELEDSALYLCASSAGTTYGYTFGSGTRLTVV.

CDR3 DNA: TGTGCCAGCAGCCAGTACTCGAGGGACGAGCAGTACTTC. Its translation: CASSQYSRDEQYF. The J gene is TRBJ2-7, the V gene TRBV5-4; perhaps TRBD2 as D (5 bases). V was shortened by 4 bases and J by 5 bases, with 13 bases between the two germline ends. The germline gives CDR1 SGHNT, CDR2 YYREEE (reference sequence). The CDR3 runs 13 residues.

The V call is TRBV7-2, the J call TRBJ2-3, with TRBD1 matching over 7 bases. V was clipped by 5 bases and J by 1 base; unmatched bases: 6. The germline CDR1 and CDR2 sequences are SGHTA and FQGNSA. This CDR3 comprises 15 residues. CDR3 loop: CASSRGGQGTDTQYF. The CDR3 bases are TGTGCCAGCAGCCGAGGTGGACAGGGCACAGATACGCAGTATTTT.

The chain carries TRBV18 and TRBJ2-7; a weak D match, TRBD2 (5 bases). This CDR3 contains 14 residues. Trimming left V 3 bases short and J 2 bases short, with 11 bases between. CDR1 is KGHSH and CDR2 is LQKENI in the germline V gene. The CDR3: CASSPGVPTYEQYF. For the CDR3, the DNA is TGTGCCAGCTCACCGGGAGTACCGACCTACGAGCAGTACTTC. The full variable domain, completed using reference TRBV18 and TRBJ2-7, is NAGVMQNPRHLVRRRGQEARLRCSPMKGHSHVYWYRQLPEEGLKFMVYLQKENIIDESGMPKERFSAEFPKEGPSILRIQQVVRGDSAAYFCASSPGVPTYEQYFGPGTRLTVT.

The V and J genes are TRBV5-1 and TRBJ2-6; D is unresolved. The CDR3 covers 14 residues. CDR1 is SGHRS and CDR2 is YFSETQ in the germline V gene. Trimming stripped 0 bases from V and 3 bases from J, with 4 bases between. The CDR3 reads CASSLVDGANVLTF. In DNA, the CDR3 is TGCGCCAGCAGCTTGGTAGATGGGGCCAACGTCCTGACTTTC.

The rearrangement links TRBV18 to TRBJ2-5; D is tentatively TRBD1 or TRBD2 (5 bases each). The assigned J gene may be wrong: the sequence end matches TRBJ2-7 better. The germline V gene encodes CDR1 KGHSH and CDR2 LQKENI. The CDR3 has 14 residues. The chain's CDR3 is CASSDRDGSYEQYF. CDR3 sequence (DNA): TGTGCCAGCTCGGACCGGGACGGATCCTACGAGCAGTACTTC.

This clone was found once. The V gene is TRBV27, the J gene TRBJ2-6; D unresolved. V lost 5 bases to trimming and J lost 4 bases, with 12 bases between them. The CDR3 has 15 residues. CDR1 and CDR2 from the germline V gene are MNHEY and SMNVEV (reference sequence). The CDR3 is CASSPLSLGANVLTF. The CDR3 bases are TGTGCCAGCAGTCCCCTCTCTCTGGGGGCCAACGTCCTGACTTTC.

The chain joins TRBV6-5 to TRBJ1-2; TRBD1 is a possible D gene (6 bases). Germline-derived CDR1 and CDR2 are MNHEY and SVGAGI. V lost 2 bases, J lost 7 bases, and 11 bases lay in between. The CDR3 loop spans 13 amino acids. In DNA, the CDR3 is TGTGCCAGCAGTTACCCAGGACAGCGTGGCTACACCTTC. It yields the protein CASSYPGQRGYTF.

The chain employs TRBV19 and TRBJ2-3; no clear D. Germline CDR1 reads LNHDA; CDR2 reads SQIVND (reference sequence). Trimming pared 6 bases from V and 1 base from J, leaving 5 bases between. This CDR3 is built from 12 residues. CDR3 coding DNA: TGTGCCAGTAGCCGCCGCACAGATACGCAGTATTTT. Translation: CASSRRTDTQYF.

The V gene is TRBV7-2, the J gene TRBJ1-4; 8 bases agree with TRBD1. Germline V gene lookup returns CDR1 SGHTA and CDR2 FQGNSA. Trimming took 4 bases from V and 0 from J; bases not matched to a gene: 4. This CDR3 spans 16 amino acids. CDR3 protein: CASSYDRGSTNEKLFF. In DNA form, the CDR3 reads TGTGCCAGCAGCTACGACAGGGGCTCAACTAATGAAAAACTGTTTTTT.

This sequence joins TRBV5-1 and TRBJ2-2; no clear D. Trimming left V 4 bases short and J 15 bases short, with 13 bases between. CDR3 size: 11 residues. CDR1 SGHRS and CDR2 YFSETQ come from the germline V gene. CDR3 loop: CASSPDGGVFF. CDR3 nucleotide sequence: TGCGCCAGCAGCCCCGACGGTGGGGTGTTTTTT.

CDR3 in amino acids: CASSRQGAASNEKLFF. The CDR3 DNA follows: TGTGCCAGCAGCCGACAGGGTGCCGCTTCAAATGAAAAACTGTTTTTT. The V gene is TRBV28, the J gene TRBJ1-4, with TRBD1 identical over 7 bases. There are 16 residues in the CDR3. The V gene's germline CDR1 is MDHEN and CDR2 SYDVKM. The trim removed 6 bases at V and 5 bases at J, leaving 12 bases unmatched.